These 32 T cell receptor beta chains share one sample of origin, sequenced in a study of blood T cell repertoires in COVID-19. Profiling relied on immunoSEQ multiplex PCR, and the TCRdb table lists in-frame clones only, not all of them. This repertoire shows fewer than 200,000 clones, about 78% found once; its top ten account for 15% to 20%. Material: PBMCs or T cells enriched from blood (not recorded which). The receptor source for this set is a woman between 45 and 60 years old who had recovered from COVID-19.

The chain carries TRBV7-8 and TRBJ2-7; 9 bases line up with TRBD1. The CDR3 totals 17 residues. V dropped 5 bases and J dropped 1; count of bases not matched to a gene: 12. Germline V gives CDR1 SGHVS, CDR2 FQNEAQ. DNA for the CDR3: TGTGCCAGCAGCCCTACCTGGGACAGGGCGTTATCCTACGAGCAGTACTTC. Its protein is CASSPTWDRALSYEQYF. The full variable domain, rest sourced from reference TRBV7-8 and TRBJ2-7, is GAGVSQSPRYKVAKRGQDVALRCDPISGHVSLFWYQQALGQGPEFLTYFQNEAQLDKSGLPSDRFFAERPEGSVSTLKIQRTQQEDSAVYLCASSPTWDRALSYEQYFGPGTRLTVT.

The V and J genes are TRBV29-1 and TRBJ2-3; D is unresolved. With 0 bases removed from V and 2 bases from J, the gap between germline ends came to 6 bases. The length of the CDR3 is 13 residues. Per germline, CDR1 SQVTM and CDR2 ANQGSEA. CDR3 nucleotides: TGCAGCGTTGAAGAGTCCCTCACAGATACGCAGTATTTT. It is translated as CSVEESLTDTQYF.

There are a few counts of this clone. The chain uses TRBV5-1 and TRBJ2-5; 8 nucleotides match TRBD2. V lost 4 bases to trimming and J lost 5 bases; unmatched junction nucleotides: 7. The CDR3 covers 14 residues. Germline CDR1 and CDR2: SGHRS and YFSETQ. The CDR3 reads CASSPTGGLETQYF. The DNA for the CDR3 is TGCGCCAGCAGCCCGACGGGAGGGTTGGAGACCCAGTACTTC. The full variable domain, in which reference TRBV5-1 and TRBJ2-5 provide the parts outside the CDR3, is KAGVTQTPRYLIKTRGQQVTLSCSPISGHRSVSWYQQTPGQGLQFLFEYFSETQRNKGNFPGRFSGRQFSNSRSEMNVSTLELGDSALYLCASSPTGGLETQYFGPGTRLLVL.

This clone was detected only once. CDR3 region: CASSFDSVTDTQYF. CDR3 nucleotide sequence: TGCGCCAGCAGCTTCGACTCGGTCACAGATACGCAGTATTTT. This sequence joins TRBV5-1 and TRBJ2-3; D gene unclear. Germline CDR1 SGHRS, CDR2 YFSETQ. The CDR3 runs to 14 residues. V dropped 2 bases and J dropped 2 bases, with 9 bases sitting between them.

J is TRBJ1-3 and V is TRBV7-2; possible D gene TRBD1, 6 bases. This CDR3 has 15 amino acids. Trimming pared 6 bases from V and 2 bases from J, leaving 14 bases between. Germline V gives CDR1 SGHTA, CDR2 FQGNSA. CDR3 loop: CASSSQGSTGNTIYF. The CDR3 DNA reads TGTGCCAGCAGTTCACAGGGTTCTACTGGAAACACCATATATTTT.

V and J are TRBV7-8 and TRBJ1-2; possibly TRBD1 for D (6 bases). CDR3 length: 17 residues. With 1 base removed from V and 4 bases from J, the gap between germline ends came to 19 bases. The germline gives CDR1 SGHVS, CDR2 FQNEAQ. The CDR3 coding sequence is TGTGCCAGCAGCTTAGGAGGCCCGGCAGGGGATCTCTATGGCTACACCTTC. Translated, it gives CASSLGGPAGDLYGYTF.

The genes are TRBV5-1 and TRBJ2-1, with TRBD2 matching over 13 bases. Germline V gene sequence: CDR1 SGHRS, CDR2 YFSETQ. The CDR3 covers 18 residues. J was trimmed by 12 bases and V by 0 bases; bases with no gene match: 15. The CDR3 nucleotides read TGCGCCAGCAGCTTGGGGCGGACTAGCGGGAGTGTAGCTTCGGGGCAGTTCTTC. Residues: CASSLGRTSGSVASGQFF. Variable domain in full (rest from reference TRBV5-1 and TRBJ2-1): KAGVTQTPRYLIKTRGQQVTLSCSPISGHRSVSWYQQTPGQGLQFLFEYFSETQRNKGNFPGRFSGRQFSNSRSEMNVSTLELGDSALYLCASSLGRTSGSVASGQFFGPGTRLTVL.

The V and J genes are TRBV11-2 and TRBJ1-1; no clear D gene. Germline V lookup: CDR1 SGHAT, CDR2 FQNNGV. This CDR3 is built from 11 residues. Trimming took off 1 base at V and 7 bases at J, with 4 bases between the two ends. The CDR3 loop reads CASSLGGEAFF. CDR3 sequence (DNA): TGTGCCAGCAGCTTAGGAGGTGAAGCTTTCTTT.

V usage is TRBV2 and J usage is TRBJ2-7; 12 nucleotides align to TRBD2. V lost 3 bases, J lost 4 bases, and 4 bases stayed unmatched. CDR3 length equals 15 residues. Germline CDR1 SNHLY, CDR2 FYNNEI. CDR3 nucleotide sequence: TGTGCCAGCAGTGAGACTAGCGGGAGAAGTTACGAGCAGTACTTC. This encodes CASSETSGRSYEQYF.

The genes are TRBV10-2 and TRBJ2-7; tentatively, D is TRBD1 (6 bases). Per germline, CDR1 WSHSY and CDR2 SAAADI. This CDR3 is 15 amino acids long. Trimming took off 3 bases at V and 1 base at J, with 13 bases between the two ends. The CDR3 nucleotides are TGCGCCAGCAGTGAACCAACAGGGTGGTCCTACGAGCAGTACTTC. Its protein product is CASSEPTGWSYEQYF.

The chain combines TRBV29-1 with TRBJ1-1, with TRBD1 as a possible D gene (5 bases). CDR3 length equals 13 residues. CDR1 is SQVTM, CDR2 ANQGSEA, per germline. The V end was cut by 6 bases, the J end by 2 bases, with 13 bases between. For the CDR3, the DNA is TGCAGCGTCCAAGGGGCGCTCAACACTGAAGCTTTCTTT. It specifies CSVQGALNTEAFF.

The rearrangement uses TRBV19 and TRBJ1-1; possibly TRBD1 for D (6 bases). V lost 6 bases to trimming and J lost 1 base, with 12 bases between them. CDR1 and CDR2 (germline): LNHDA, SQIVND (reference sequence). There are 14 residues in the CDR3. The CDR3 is CASRRRGANTEAFF. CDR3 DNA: TGTGCCAGTAGACGACGGGGGGCGAACACTGAAGCTTTCTTT.

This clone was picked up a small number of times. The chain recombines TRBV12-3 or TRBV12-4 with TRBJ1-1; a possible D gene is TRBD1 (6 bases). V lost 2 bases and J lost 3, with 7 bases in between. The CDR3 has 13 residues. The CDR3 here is CASSLRQDTEAFF. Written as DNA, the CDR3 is TGTGCCAGCAGTTTACGACAGGACACTGAAGCTTTCTTT.

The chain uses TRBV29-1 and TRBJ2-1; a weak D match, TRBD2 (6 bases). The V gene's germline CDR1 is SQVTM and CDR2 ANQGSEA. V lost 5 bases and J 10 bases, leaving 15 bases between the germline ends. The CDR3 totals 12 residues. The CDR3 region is CSVWLGGGEQFF. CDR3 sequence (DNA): TGCAGCGTTTGGCTTGGGGGAGGCGAGCAGTTCTTC.

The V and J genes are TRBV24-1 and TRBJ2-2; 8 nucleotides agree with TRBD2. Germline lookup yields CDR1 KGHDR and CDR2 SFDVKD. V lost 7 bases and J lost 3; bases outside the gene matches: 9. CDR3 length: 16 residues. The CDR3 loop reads CATSTSSGSDTGELFF. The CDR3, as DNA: TGTGCCACCAGCACCTCGAGCGGGAGCGACACCGGGGAGCTGTTTTTT.

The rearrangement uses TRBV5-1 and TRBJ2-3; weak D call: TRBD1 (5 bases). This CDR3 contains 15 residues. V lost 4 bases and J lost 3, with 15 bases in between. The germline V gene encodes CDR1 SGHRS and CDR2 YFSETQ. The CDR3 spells CASSPGSRKTDTQYF. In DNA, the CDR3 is TGCGCCAGCAGCCCAGGGTCCCGAAAAACAGATACGCAGTATTTT.

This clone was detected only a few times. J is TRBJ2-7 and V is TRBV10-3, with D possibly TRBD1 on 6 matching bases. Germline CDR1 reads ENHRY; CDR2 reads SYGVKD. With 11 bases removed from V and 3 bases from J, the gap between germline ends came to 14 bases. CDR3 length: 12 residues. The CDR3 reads CAVQGWDYEQYF. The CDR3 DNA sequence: TGTGCCGTCCAGGGGTGGGACTACGAGCAGTACTTC.

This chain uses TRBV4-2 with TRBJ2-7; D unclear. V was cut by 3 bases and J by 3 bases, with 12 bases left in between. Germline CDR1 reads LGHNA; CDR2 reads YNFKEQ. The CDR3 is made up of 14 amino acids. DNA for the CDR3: TGTGCCAGCAGCCACGGAGACTTTATCTACGAGCAGTACTTC. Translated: CASSHGDFIYEQYF.

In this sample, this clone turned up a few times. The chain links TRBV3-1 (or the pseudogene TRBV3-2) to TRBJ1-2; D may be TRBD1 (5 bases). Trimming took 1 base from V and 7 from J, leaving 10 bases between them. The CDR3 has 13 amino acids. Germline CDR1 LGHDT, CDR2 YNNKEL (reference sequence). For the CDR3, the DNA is TGTGCCAGCAGCCAAGCTGGGGCCATTGGCTACACCTTC. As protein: CASSQAGAIGYTF.

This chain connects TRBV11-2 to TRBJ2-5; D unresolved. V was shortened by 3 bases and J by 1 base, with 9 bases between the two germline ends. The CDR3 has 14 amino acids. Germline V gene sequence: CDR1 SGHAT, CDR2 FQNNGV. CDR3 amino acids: CASSLSLFQETQYF. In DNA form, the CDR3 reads TGTGCCAGCAGCTTGTCATTGTTCCAAGAGACCCAGTACTTC.

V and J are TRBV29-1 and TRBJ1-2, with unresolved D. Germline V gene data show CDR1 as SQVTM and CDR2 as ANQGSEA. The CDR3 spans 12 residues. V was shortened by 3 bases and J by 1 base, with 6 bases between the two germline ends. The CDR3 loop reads CSVDGDNYGYTF. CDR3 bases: TGCAGCGTTGACGGGGATAACTATGGCTACACCTTC.

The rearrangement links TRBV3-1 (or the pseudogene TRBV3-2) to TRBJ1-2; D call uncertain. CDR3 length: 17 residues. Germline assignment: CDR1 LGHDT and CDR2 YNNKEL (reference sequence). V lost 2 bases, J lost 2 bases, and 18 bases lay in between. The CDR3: CASSQISGNPSNYGYTF. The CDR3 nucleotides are TGTGCCAGCAGCCAAATATCGGGGAATCCATCCAACTATGGCTACACCTTC.

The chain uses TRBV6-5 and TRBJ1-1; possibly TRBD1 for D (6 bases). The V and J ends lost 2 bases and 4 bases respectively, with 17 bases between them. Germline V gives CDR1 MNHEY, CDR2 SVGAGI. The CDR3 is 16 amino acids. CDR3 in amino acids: CASSYGAQGTITEAFF. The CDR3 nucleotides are TGTGCCAGCAGTTACGGGGCACAGGGAACGATCACTGAAGCTTTCTTT.

The CDR3 is CASSLQDSGYEQYF. The CDR3 DNA reads TGTGCCAGCAGTTTACAGGACAGCGGCTACGAGCAGTACTTC. This chain links TRBV28 with TRBJ2-7, with D maybe TRBD1 (6 bases). V was cut by 2 bases and J by 3 bases, with 11 bases left in between. The CDR3 totals 14 residues. In germline, CDR1 is MDHEN, CDR2 SYDVKM.

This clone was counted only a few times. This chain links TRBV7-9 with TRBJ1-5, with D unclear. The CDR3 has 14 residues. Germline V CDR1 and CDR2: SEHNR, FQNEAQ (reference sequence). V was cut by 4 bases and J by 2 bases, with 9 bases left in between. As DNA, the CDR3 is TGTGCCAGCAGCTCCGGGTCCGGCAATCAGCCCCAGCATTTT. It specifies CASSSGSGNQPQHF.

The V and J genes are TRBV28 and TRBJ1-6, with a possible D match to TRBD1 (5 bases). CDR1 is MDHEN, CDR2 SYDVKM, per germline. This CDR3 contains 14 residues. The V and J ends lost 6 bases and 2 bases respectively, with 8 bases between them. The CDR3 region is CASSQQAYNSPLHF. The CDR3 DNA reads TGTGCCAGCAGCCAACAGGCCTATAATTCACCCCTCCACTTT. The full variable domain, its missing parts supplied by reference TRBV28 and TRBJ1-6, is DVKVTQSSRYLVKRTGEKVFLECVQDMDHENMFWYRQDPGLGLRLIYFSYDVKMKEKGDIPEGYSVSREKKERFSLILESASTNQTSMYLCASSQQAYNSPLHFGNGTRLTVT.

CDR3 nucleotide sequence: TGTGCCAGCAGTTCGACCGGGACACCGTGGGAGACCCAGTACTTC. Residues: CASSSTGTPWETQYF. The V gene is TRBV2, the J gene TRBJ2-5; weak D call: TRBD1 (6 bases). V gave up 5 bases and J gave up 5 bases, with 18 bases separating them. CDR1 SNHLY and CDR2 FYNNEI come from the germline V gene. This CDR3 has 15 amino acids.

The CDR3 here is CASSLRLAGGAKNIQYF. The CDR3 nucleotides are TGTGCCAGCAGCTTAAGACTAGCGGGAGGAGCCAAAAACATTCAGTACTTC. The V call is TRBV11-3, the J call TRBJ2-4; TRBD2 matches 13 bases. The CDR3 loop spans 17 amino acids. With V trimmed by 2 bases and J by 0 bases, 1 base remained unmatched. In germline, CDR1 is SGHNT, CDR2 YENEEA. The full variable domain, with the rest looked up from reference TRBV11-3 and TRBJ2-4, is EAGVVQSPRYKIIEKKQPVAFWCNPISGHNTLYWYLQNLGQGPELLIRYENEEAVDDSQLPKDRFSAERLKGVDSTLKIQPAELGDSAVYLCASSLRLAGGAKNIQYFGAGTRLSVL.

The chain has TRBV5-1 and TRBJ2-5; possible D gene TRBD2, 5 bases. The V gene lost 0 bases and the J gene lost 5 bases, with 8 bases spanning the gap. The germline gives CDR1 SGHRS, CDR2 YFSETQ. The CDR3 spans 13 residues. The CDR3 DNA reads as TGCGCCAGCAGCTTGGCTAGCTGGGAGACCCAGTACTTC. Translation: CASSLASWETQYF.

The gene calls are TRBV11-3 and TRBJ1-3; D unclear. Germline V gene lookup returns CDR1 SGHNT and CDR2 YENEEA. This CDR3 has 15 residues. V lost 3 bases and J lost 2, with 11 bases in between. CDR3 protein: CASSLGLQAGNTIYF. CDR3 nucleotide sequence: TGTGCCAGCAGCTTGGGCCTTCAGGCTGGAAACACCATATATTTT.

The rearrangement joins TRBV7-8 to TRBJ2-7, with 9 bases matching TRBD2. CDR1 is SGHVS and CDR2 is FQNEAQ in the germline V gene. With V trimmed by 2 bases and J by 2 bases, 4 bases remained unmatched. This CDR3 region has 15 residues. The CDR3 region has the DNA TGTGCCAGCAGCTTACAACTAGCGGGTGCCTACGAGCAGTACTTC. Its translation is CASSLQLAGAYEQYF.

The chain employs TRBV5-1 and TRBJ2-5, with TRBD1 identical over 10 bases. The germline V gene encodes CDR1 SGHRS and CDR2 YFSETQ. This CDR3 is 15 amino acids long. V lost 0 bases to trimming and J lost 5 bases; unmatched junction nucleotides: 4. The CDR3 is CASSLGQGARETQYF. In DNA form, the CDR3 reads TGCGCCAGCAGCTTGGGACAGGGGGCGAGGGAGACCCAGTACTTC.